The entry below gives a single TCR beta chain sequence along with its context. The antigen is undetermined. This specimen belongs to a study of blood T cells in healthy people across ages. Study-wide results and caveats: Strong correlation linked observed beta diversity and percent naive T cells.

Combining a sample-barcoded 5' primer with a J-beta primer mix, a second PCR ran for roughly 6 to 12 cycles. A minimum of 2.5 million CDR3-containing paired-end reads was obtained for each sample. TCRdb passed the 5' RACE reads through MiXCR, listing each CDR3 protein once. The sample gives 1.5 million to 2 million distinct CDR3 sequences, 28% of which show up once; 7.7% is in the top ten. V was clipped by 8 bases and J by 13 bases; unmatched bases: 16. CDR1 WSHSY and CDR2 SAAADI come from the germline V gene. The CDR3 is 14 amino acids. This chain links TRBV10-2 with TRBJ2-4, with 8 bases matching TRBD2. The clonotype originates from a woman aged 25 to 39 in good health. Sequencing input: blood. The CDR3 DNA follows: TGCGCCAGCGGGGGAGTAGTAGCGGGGAGTGAGCAGTACTTC. This gives the protein CASGGVVAGSEQYF.